Below are 8 T cell receptor beta chains sequenced from a single sample in a study of blood T cell repertoires in COVID-19. The repertoire was sequenced with immunoSEQ multiplex PCR; TCRdb's copy has only in-frame clones and lacks some. The repertoire holds about 270,000 clones, about 91% seen once, with roughly 1.2% in the top ten. The sample comprised PBMCs or T cells enriched from blood (not recorded which). The source is a middle-aged woman with acute COVID-19.

This clone was detected once. The chain employs TRBV19 and TRBJ1-2; 10 bases are shared with TRBD1. The CDR3 is 15 amino acids. Germline V gene sequence: CDR1 LNHDA, CDR2 SQIVND (reference sequence). The trim removed 5 bases at V and 7 bases at J, leaving 10 bases unmatched. This CDR3 reads CASSPWDRGFGGYTF. CDR3 coding DNA: TGTGCCAGTAGTCCCTGGGACAGGGGTTTCGGTGGCTACACCTTC. Together with reference TRBV19 and TRBJ1-2, the CDR3 gives the full variable domain: DGGITQSPKYLFRKEGQNVTLSCEQNLNHDAMYWYRQDPGQGLRLIYYSQIVNDFQKGDIAEGYSVSREKKESFPLTVTSAQKNPTAFYLCASSPWDRGFGGYTFGSGTRLTVV.

The V call is TRBV19, the J call TRBJ2-1, with 8 bases matching TRBD2. This CDR3 spans 15 amino acids. V was clipped by 3 bases and J by 6 bases; unmatched bases: 7. Germline values: CDR1 LNHDA, CDR2 SQIVND (reference sequence). CDR3 coding DNA: TGTGCCAGTAGTATTCGGACTAGCCTCATCAATGAGCAGTTCTTC. Translating gives CASSIRTSLINEQFF.

The chain employs TRBV4-1 and TRBJ1-6; tentatively, D is TRBD1 (5 bases). The CDR3 has 16 amino acids. Per germline, CDR1 MGHRA and CDR2 YSYEKL. V was pared by 2 bases and J by 6 bases, with 14 bases between. CDR3 coding DNA: TGCGCCAGCAGCCAACTGACAGCACAGTTTAATTCACCCCTCCACTTT. Amino acid sequence: CASSQLTAQFNSPLHF.

The rearrangement uses TRBV24-1 and TRBJ1-5, with a tentative D call TRBD1 (6 bases). The germline V and J ends were trimmed by 3 bases and 2 bases, with 19 bases remaining between them. Germline assignment: CDR1 KGHDR and CDR2 SFDVKD. The CDR3 covers 18 residues. The CDR3 protein is CATSDPRTEGVGNQPQHF. Written as DNA, the CDR3 is TGTGCCACCAGTGATCCAAGGACAGAAGGGGTTGGCAATCAGCCCCAGCATTTT.

This clone was counted only a few times. The CDR3: CASSLYRGETQYF. DNA for the CDR3: TGTGCCAGCAGTTTATACAGGGGAGAGACCCAGTACTTC. The V gene is TRBV27, the J gene TRBJ2-5; TRBD1 aligns across 7 bases. Looked up from germline, CDR1 is MNHEY and CDR2 is SMNVEV (reference sequence). This CDR3 is 13 amino acids long. V was clipped by 1 base and J by 4 bases; unmatched bases: 0.

This clone has more than one count but fewer than ten. The genes are TRBV7-6 and TRBJ1-1; perhaps TRBD1 as D (5 bases). Trimming pared 3 bases from V and 4 bases from J, leaving 12 bases between. The CDR3 consists of 14 residues. CDR1 is SGHVS and CDR2 is FNYEAQ in the germline V gene. The CDR3 bases are TGTGCCAGCAGCTTGGGGGGAAAAGGCACTGAAGCTTTCTTT. This sequence encodes CASSLGGKGTEAFF.

CDR3 sequence: CASSSTSRGNTEAFF. CDR3 coding DNA: TGTGCCAGCAGCTCAACCAGTCGGGGGAACACTGAAGCTTTCTTT. This chain links TRBV7-9 with TRBJ1-1; D is undetermined. The germline V gene has CDR1 SEHNR and CDR2 FQNEAQ (reference sequence). The CDR3 runs 15 residues. Between the trimmed V and J ends, which lost 4 bases and 1 base, there was a span of 13 bases. The variable domain in full, with the rest retrieved from reference TRBV7-9 and TRBJ1-1, is DTGVSQNPRHKITKRGQNVTFRCDPISEHNRLYWYRQTLGQGPEFLTYFQNEAQLEKSRLLSDRFSAERPKGSFSTLEIQRTEQGDSAMYLCASSSTSRGNTEAFFGQGTRLTVV.

The chain links TRBV7-9 to TRBJ1-3, with D possibly TRBD1 on 5 matching bases. Trimming removed 6 bases from V and 0 bases from J, with 12 bases in between. CDR3 length equals 15 residues. Germline CDR1 SEHNR, CDR2 FQNEAQ (reference sequence). The CDR3 nucleotides read TGTGCCAGCAGGGGTCGGGACTTCTCTGGAAACACCATATATTTT. It is translated as CASRGRDFSGNTIYF. The variable domain in full, with the rest retrieved from reference TRBV7-9 and TRBJ1-3, is DTGVSQNPRHKITKRGQNVTFRCDPISEHNRLYWYRQTLGQGPEFLTYFQNEAQLEKSRLLSDRFSAERPKGSFSTLEIQRTEQGDSAMYLCASRGRDFSGNTIYFGEGSWLTVV.